A selection of T cell receptor beta chains follows, all from one sample in a study of T cells and Merkel cell carcinoma outcomes. TCRdb's copy holds only in-frame clones and misses some; the assay was immunoSEQ multiplex PCR. The table lists approximately 6,400 clones, roughly 77% of them singletons. The sequencing sample was made of tumor tissue from Merkel cell carcinoma. Source of these receptors: a human donor with Merkel cell carcinoma. Some clones in this sample may be carry-over from other donors' samples. Each CDR3 is given with its conserved first and last residue. The D gene is left open where the match is weak. Some rows have no size entry. The others give once, few or many, or a class for an expanded clone.

>.|TRBV12-5|TRBJ1-1|few
TGTGCTAGTGGTTTGGCCAGGACTGAAGCTTTCTTT
CASGLARTEAFF
>.|TRBV11-2|TRBJ2-1|.
TGTGCCAGCAGTTTCCTTAGCGCATTCTACAATGAGCAGTTCTTC
CASSFLSAFYNEQFF
>TRBD1|TRBV27|TRBJ2-5|.
TGTGCCAGCAGTTTTAACAGGGGGGAGACCCAGTACTTC
CASSFNRGETQYF
>.|TRBV5-6|TRBJ2-5|.
TGTGCCAGCAGCTTGGCCACTACTGAGACCCAGTACTTC
CASSLATTETQYF
>TRBD2|TRBV18|TRBJ2-3|.
TGTGCCAGCTCACCAAGGACTAGCGGGATCTCAGATACGCAGTATTTT
CASSPRTSGISDTQYF
>.|TRBV10-3|TRBJ2-1|.
TGTGCCATCAGCGTGACTAGTTTCAATGAGCAGTTCTTC
CAISVTSFNEQFF
>.|TRBV30|TRBJ2-7|.
TGTGCCCAACTTACCAGGGAATCCTACGAGCAGTACTTC
CAQLTRESYEQYF
>TRBD1|TRBV19|TRBJ2-1|.
TGTGCCAGTAGTTGGGGCACAGGGGGCTACAATGAGCAGTTCTTC
CASSWGTGGYNEQFF
>TRBD1|TRBV5-1|TRBJ1-1|.
TGCGCCAGCAGCTCCGGACAGGGTCTCGGCACTGAAGCTTTCTTT
CASSSGQGLGTEAFF
>.|TRBV19|TRBJ2-1|.
TGTGCCACCTCACCCGCCGGAACCTCCTACAATGAGCAGTTCTTC
CATSPAGTSYNEQFF
>.|TRBV29-1|TRBJ2-1|once
TGCAGCGTTGGACAGGGAGGCTCCTACAATGAGCAGTTCTTC
CSVGQGGSYNEQFF
>TRBD1|TRBV30|TRBJ1-1|once
TGTGCCTGGAGTGTGGGGTCGGGACAGGCAAAAGCTTTCTTT
CAWSVGSGQAKAFF
>.|TRBV10-3|TRBJ2-1|.
TGTGCCATCAGTGGTGTCACACCATATGAGCAGTTCTTC
CAISGVTPYEQFF
>.|TRBV9|TRBJ2-3|.
TGTGCCAGCAGCGTAGCGGGGGGCGGGGGTGATACGCAGTATTTT
CASSVAGGGGDTQYF
>.|TRBV10-3|TRBJ1-1|.
TGTGCCACCCAGGGGAAGGGCCTGTCGGACACTGAAGCTTTCTTT
CATQGKGLSDTEAFF
>.|TRBV28|TRBJ2-7|.
TGTGCCAGCAGTTTGGGTGGAGGCGCCTCCTACGAGCAGTACTTC
CASSLGGGASYEQYF
>TRBD1|TRBV19|TRBJ1-5|once
TGTGCCAGTAGTATGGGACAGGGGGTCGGGGGCAGCAATCAGCCCCAGCATTTT
CASSMGQGVGGSNQPQHF
>.|TRBV18|TRBJ2-7|.
TGTGCCAGCTCACCGGACAGAAGCTCCTACGAGCAGTACTTC
CASSPDRSSYEQYF
>TRBD1|TRBV5-1|TRBJ2-5|.
TGCGCCAGCAGCTTGGGGGGACAGGGGGTGCCCTCCCAAGAGACCCAGTACTTC
CASSLGGQGVPSQETQYF
>.|TRBV28|TRBJ2-1|.
TGTGCCAGCAGTTTACCGACAGGTCGAGATCGTCCCGAGCAGTTCTTC
CASSLPTGRDRPEQFF
>TRBD2|TRBV7-9|TRBJ2-5|.
TGTGCCAGCAGCTTACCGGGAGGGCAAGGGACCCAGTACTTC
CASSLPGGQGTQYF
>TRBD1|TRBV29-1|TRBJ1-4|.
TGCAGCGTTGAAATCGGTGGAGGGGGCGGGGAAAAACTGTTTTTT
CSVEIGGGGGEKLFF
>.|TRBV12-5|TRBJ1-1|few
TGTGCTAGTGGTTTAGGCAGGGGGAACACTGAAGCTTTCTTT
CASGLGRGNTEAFF
>.|TRBV5-6|TRBJ1-4|.
TGTGCCAGCAGTTATCTGAGGACTAATGAAAAACTGTTTTTT
CASSYLRTNEKLFF
>.|TRBV7-2|TRBJ2-5|.
TGTGCCAGCAGCCTAACGGCAGGGCAAGAGACCCAGTACTTC
CASSLTAGQETQYF
>TRBD2|TRBV28|TRBJ2-2|.
TGTGCCAGCAGGGAACTAGCGGGGGTGAACACCGGGGAGCTGTTTTTT
CASRELAGVNTGELFF
>.|TRBV5-6|TRBJ1-1|.
TGTGCCAGCAGCTTGGTTACAGGGTCCATGAACACTGAAGCTTTCTTT
CASSLVTGSMNTEAFF
>.|TRBV10-3|TRBJ2-7|.
TGTGCCATCAGTGCCTCGGTAGGAACCTACGAGCAGTACTTC
CAISASVGTYEQYF
>.|TRBV6-1|TRBJ1-5|.
TGTGCCAGCAGTCTGCCGGTCCGGTGGCGTCAGCCCCAGCATTTT
CASSLPVRWRQPQHF
>.|TRBV4-1|TRBJ2-4|.
TGCGCCAGCAGCCAGGAGGCTAGCGCTTCGTATCGGTACTTC
CASSQEASASYRYF
>.|TRBV4-2|TRBJ1-5|few
TGTGCCAGCAGCCGGGGGGGGGATTATAGCAATCAGCCCCAGCATTTT
CASSRGGDYSNQPQHF
>TRBD2|TRBV27|TRBJ2-1|.
TGTGCCAGCAGTTTAAGTCTAGCGGTATACAATGAGCAGTTCTTC
CASSLSLAVYNEQFF
>.|TRBV5-1|TRBJ2-5|.
TGCGCCAGCAGCTCCTTAGAGACAGAGACCCAGTACTTC
CASSSLETETQYF
>TRBD2|TRBV15|TRBJ2-7|.
TGTGCCACCAGCAGAGTGCCCGCGGGAGTGGATGACGAGCAGTACTTC
CATSRVPAGVDDEQYF
>.|TRBV21-1|TRBJ2-3|few
TGTGCCAGCAGCAAAGCGGGAGGGACGAACTCTAGCACAGATACGCAGTATTTT
CASSKAGGTNSSTDTQYF
>.|TRBV4-2|TRBJ1-1|.
TGTGCCAGCAGCCAAGATAGGGTGAACACTGAAGCTTTCTTT
CASSQDRVNTEAFF
>.|TRBV7-2|TRBJ2-2|.
TGTGCCAGCAGCTCGACAGATGGGGAGCTGTTTTTT
CASSSTDGELFF
>TRBD1|TRBV27|TRBJ1-5|.
TGTGCCAGCAGTTCAAGGGACAGGGGAAGCAATCAGCCCCAGCATTTT
CASSSRDRGSNQPQHF
>.|TRBV5-1|TRBJ2-7|.
TGCGCCAGCAGCCTTCTCACAGGTTCCTACGAGCAGTACTTC
CASSLLTGSYEQYF
>TRBD1|TRBV7-9|TRBJ1-4|.
TGTGCCAGCAGCTTAGGCAGGCAGGGGGGACCCAATGAAAAACTGTTTTTT
CASSLGRQGGPNEKLFF
>.|TRBV2|TRBJ1-2|.
TGTGCCAGCAGTGAGGGGGGCAGCGTTGTCTATGGCTACACCTTC
CASSEGGSVVYGYTF
>.|TRBV20-1|TRBJ2-1|few
TGCAGTGCTAGAGGAGTGAATGAGCAGTTCTTC
CSARGVNEQFF
>TRBD2|TRBV7-9|TRBJ2-1|.
TGTGCCAGCAGCTTAGCGCGGGGGAATGAGCAGTTCTTC
CASSLARGNEQFF
>TRBD1|TRBV28|TRBJ1-5|.
TGTGCCAGCAGTTCAGCCGGGACAGGGGGCGCGGGGCAGCCCCAGCATTTT
CASSSAGTGGAGQPQHF
>.|TRBV4-1|TRBJ2-5|.
TGCGCCAGCAGCCAAGTGCTAGCGAAGACCCAGTACTTC
CASSQVLAKTQYF
>.|TRBV27|TRBJ1-5|.
TGTGCCAGCGGGCAGCCGGGTGGTGGGCCCCAGCATTTT
CASGQPGGGPQHF
>TRBD1|TRBV4-3|TRBJ2-7|.
TGCGCCAGCAGCTTTTCCGGGACAGGGGAGTCCTACGAGCAGTACTTC
CASSFSGTGESYEQYF
>TRBD1|TRBV7-9|TRBJ2-2|.
TGTGCCAGCAGCTTTGGGACAGGAGGGGCCGGGGAGCTGTTTTTT
CASSFGTGGAGELFF
>.|TRBV29-1|TRBJ1-1|.
TGCAGCGTTGAAGGGGACCCCCGACGGGGGATGAACACTGAAGCTTTCTTT
CSVEGDPRRGMNTEAFF
>.|TRBV29-1|TRBJ2-3|.
TGCAGCGTTGAGATACGGGGGCGAGGGGGCACAGATACGCAGTATTTT
CSVEIRGRGGTDTQYF